This T cell receptor (beta chain) stems from a study of T cells in Graves' hyperthyroidism and ophthalmopathy. General observations from the study: Also found in blood were most expanded thyroid clonotypes above 0.001. From stable hyperthyroidism, ophthalmopathy was separated by a 13 V-J model.

For this clonotype: The antigen is undetermined. At one of its ends the junction is not consistent with the germline gene, which may arise from a read error.

Amplification of TCR beta CDR3 regions was performed using RNA transcripts as template. With the HTBI primer set, the TCR CDR3 went through a first round of RT-PCR. TCRdb reprocessed the multiplex PCR reads with MiXCR, giving one entry per CDR3 protein. This sample has about 410,000 distinct CDR3 sequences, with 14% to 15% found just once. The germline V gene encodes CDR1 KGHSH and CDR2 LQKENI. The CDR3 covers 16 residues. Disease lasting under 3 months, a NOSPECS grade of at least 4, and a Clinical Activity Score of at least 3 were features of the ophthalmopathy patients. A patient was excluded if there was uncontrolled infection, other autoimmune disease, pregnancy or lactation.

The chain couples TRBV18 to TRBJ2-2, with 8 bases fitting TRBD2. Material: blood. The origin of this receptor is a man between 18 and 29 years old with Graves' ophthalmopathy. The CDR3 nucleotides read TGTACCAGCTCACCACCTCTAGCGGGGAACACCGGGGAGCTGTTTTTT. The encoded protein is CTSSPPLAGNTGELFF.